The clone carrying this TCR beta chain turned up a few times. Its antigen is unidentified. The entry originates in a study of T cells after yellow fever vaccination. CDR1 and CDR2 from the germline V gene are SGHTA and FQGNSA. The CDR3 consists of 17 residues. The trim removed 1 base at V and 8 bases at J, leaving 9 bases unmatched. TCRdb passed the 5' RACE reads through MiXCR, listing each CDR3 protein once. The sample shows just under 600,000 distinct CDR3 sequences, less than 15% of them seen only once. Overall study findings and caveats: The secondary response was weaker, and its peak arrived faster, on day 5 versus 15.

The rearrangement joins TRBV7-2 to TRBJ2-1; 12 nucleotides agree with TRBD2. The specimen comprised PBMCs, sampled on the day of the yellow fever booster vaccination. The TCR was taken from a man younger than 40 who received the YFV17D yellow fever vaccine. The CDR3 loop reads CASSLELAGGVSHEQFF. In DNA form, the CDR3 reads TGTGCCAGCAGCTTAGAGCTAGCGGGAGGGGTATCGCATGAGCAGTTCTTC.